One sample yielded the 5 T cell receptor beta chains listed below, sequenced in a study of blood T cell repertoires in COVID-19. The assay was immunoSEQ multiplex PCR, and TCRdb's table has in-frame clones only and misses some. The sample lists tens of thousands of clones; more than 70% were seen once. Sequencing input: peripheral blood. The receptors here all came from a woman aged 50 to 65 with active or convalescent COVID-19.

This rearrangement joins TRBV5-1 to TRBJ1-5; no clear D gene. Germline CDR1 reads SGHRS; CDR2 reads YFSETQ. CDR3 length: 12 residues. The ends were cut back, 9 bases at V and 5 bases at J, with 12 bases in the middle. CDR3 loop: CATRRKYQPQHF. The CDR3 DNA reads TGCGCCACCCGCAGGAAATATCAGCCCCAGCATTTT.

This clone was recorded only once. J is TRBJ1-5 and V is TRBV27, with a tentative D call TRBD1 (5 bases). The CDR3 is 15 amino acids. Germline values: CDR1 MNHEY, CDR2 SMNVEV (reference sequence). Trimming took 6 bases from V and 0 from J, leaving 12 bases between them. This CDR3 reads CASRQGVGSNQPQHF. CDR3 in DNA: TGTGCCAGCAGGCAAGGGGTGGGTAGCAATCAGCCCCAGCATTTT.

The genes are TRBV5-6 and TRBJ2-1; TRBD2 might be the D (6 bases). CDR1 and CDR2 from the germline V gene are SGHDT and YYEEEE. V lost 4 bases, J lost 8 bases, and 22 bases lay in between. CDR3 length equals 16 residues. The CDR3 region is CASSPRLGAFVDEQFF. For the CDR3, the DNA is TGTGCCAGCAGCCCCCGACTAGGGGCGTTTGTGGATGAGCAGTTCTTC.

The chain carries TRBV5-1 and TRBJ1-5; a possible D gene is TRBD1 (6 bases). V gave up 5 bases and J gave up 3 bases, with 12 bases separating them. Looked up from germline, CDR1 is SGHRS and CDR2 is YFSETQ. The CDR3 length is 14 residues. This chain's CDR3 is CASSSGVDNQPQHF. CDR3 bases: TGCGCCAGCAGTTCAGGGGTGGACAATCAGCCCCAGCATTTT.

The chain has TRBV7-3 and TRBJ2-2, with 9 bases matching TRBD2. The ends lost 3 bases at V and 6 bases at J; junction bases unmatched: 8. This CDR3 region has 16 residues. Germline CDR1 and CDR2: SGHTA and FQGTGA. CDR3 in amino acids: CASSLNSGSNSGELFF. The CDR3, as DNA: TGTGCCAGCAGCTTGAATAGCGGGAGTAATTCCGGGGAGCTGTTTTTT.